This T cell receptor beta chain was observed in a study of blood T cell repertoires in COVID-19 (dated by TCRdb to 2020 to 2021). Concerning the study at large: Collaborator samples came from the United States, Italy and Spain and covered acute and convalescent phases of COVID-19. The material from the prospective study consisted of cDNA or gDNA derived from T cells, B-cell-depleted T cells, or PBMCs. Subjects who had been exposed to COVID-19, were actively infected with it, or had recovered from it provided the deeply sampled blood TCRbeta repertoires that made up the dataset. The repertoires were released in a freely available public database intended as a resource for research on the immune response to SARS-CoV-2. The samples were drawn from the first 160 participants of the ongoing ImmuneRACE study and from 1,254 subjects provided by 6 global collaborators. Sample metadata almost always included a de-identified subject ID, COVID-19 status, age in years and sex. Where available, HLA class I and class II types were obtained from metadata supplied by the sample provider rather than from assay-based typing.

On the study overall, not on this receptor specifically: The amount of clinical and demographic metadata varied by source and participant and was provided uncurated.

Concerning this clone itself: It lacks a known antigen. No clone much larger than this one lies a single base away; base qualities are absent.

The CDR3 starts with the cysteine, ends with the phenylalanine, and has 15 residues. Left in the record is the CDR3 DNA by itself, 45 bases read in frame from the first base. For CDR1 and CDR2, the germline V gene lists SGHVS and FNYEAQ. Trimming costs V 2 bases and J 5 bases, and their ends lie 12 bases apart. Each collaborating institution followed its own protocols to collect whole blood in K2EDTA tubes. Collaborator samples were shipped for TCRbeta analysis as frozen whole blood, isolated PBMCs, or DNA extracted from either sample type. TCRbeta CDR3 regions were amplified from genomic DNA using the immunoSEQ Assay, a bias-controlled multiplex PCR. The paper's data handling went like this. Nucleated cell counts per sample were estimated from amplification of reference gene primers within the assay. To quantify the absolute abundance of each unique TCRbeta CDR3 rearrangement, sequence reads were collapsed and filtered. For each sample, productive Simpson clonality was calculated as the square root of Simpson's diversity index across productive rearrangements. TCRdb limited this immuneACCESS table to in-frame rearrangements with V and J called. A share of clones is missing; checked studies link under half to unresolved V genes, and the rest is unexplained. V, J and clone size are those of that table, while D and trimming were read from the DNA. The sample table shows about 140,000 clones, and 70% to 90% are seen once. The ten most abundant clones make up 9.5% to 11% of the sample.

This TCR was sampled from a woman older than 75 with acute or convalescent COVID-19. This sequence uses TRBV7-6 and TRBJ1-4, with a weak D call of TRBD1 (6 bases match). The sequenced material came from peripheral blood. CDR3 protein: CASSLQTGNNEKLFF. DNA sequence: TGTGCCAGCAGCTTACAGACAGGAAACAATGAAAAACTGTTTTTT.